Below are 25 T cell receptor beta chains sequenced from a single sample in a study of T cell responses to AZD1222 COVID-19 vaccine. Here immunoSEQ multiplex PCR was the method, and the copy in TCRdb shows in-frame clones only, minus some. The table lists 140,000 to 150,000 clones, about 92% of them singletons, with about 1.9% in the top ten. This sample comprised peripheral blood, obtained on day 0 of AZD1222 vaccination. These receptors all stem from an adult in good health.

V and J are TRBV7-2 and TRBJ2-1; D uncertain. V shed 1 base and J shed 7 bases, with 11 bases lying between them. The CDR3 loop spans 14 amino acids. Germline values: CDR1 SGHTA, CDR2 FQGNSA. The CDR3 protein is CASSLDKGLNEQFF. CDR3 sequence (DNA): TGTGCCAGCAGCTTAGATAAGGGATTGAATGAGCAGTTCTTC.

The rearrangement links TRBV25-1 to TRBJ1-5, with D possibly matching TRBD1 (5 bases). The germline CDR1 and CDR2 sequences are MGHDK and SYGVNS. Trimming removed 6 bases from V and 2 bases from J, with 8 bases in between. This CDR3 is 13 amino acids long. For the CDR3, the DNA is TGTGCCAGCAGGGGGACGGGCAATCAGCCCCAGCATTTT. Encoded protein: CASRGTGNQPQHF.

V and J are TRBV9 and TRBJ2-3; TRBD2 might be the D (5 bases). Trimming stripped 0 bases from V and 0 bases from J, with 5 bases between. Per the germline V gene, CDR1 is SGDLS and CDR2 is YYNGEE. CDR3 length equals 14 residues. CDR3 nucleotide sequence: TGTGCCAGCAGCGTAGGCGGGAGCACAGATACGCAGTATTTT. It specifies CASSVGGSTDTQYF.

The genes are TRBV6-1 and TRBJ2-6; D unresolved. In germline, CDR1 is MNHNS, CDR2 SASEGT. CDR3 length: 16 amino acids. The V and J ends lost 3 bases and 2 bases respectively, with 11 bases between them. CDR3 sequence (DNA): TGTGCCAGCAGTGATGGTCCGGGCGCTGGGGCCAACGTCCTGACTTTC. Protein sequence: CASSDGPGAGANVLTF.

The chain couples TRBV3-1 (or the pseudogene TRBV3-2) to TRBJ2-7; 7 bases align to TRBD1. Trimming at V came to 4 bases and at J to 2 bases, leaving 2 bases not matched to a gene. The CDR3 covers 13 residues. CDR1 and CDR2 from the germline V gene are LGHDT and YNNKEL (reference sequence). The CDR3 DNA follows: TGTGCCAGCAGCCTAGGGACAGCCTACGAGCAGTACTTC. As protein: CASSLGTAYEQYF.

V gene TRBV29-1 combines with J gene TRBJ2-1, with TRBD1 as a possible D gene (6 bases). The CDR3 runs 9 residues. Germline V gene lookup returns CDR1 SQVTM and CDR2 ANQGSEA. Between the trimmed V and J ends, which lost 7 bases and 12 bases, there was a span of 10 bases. The CDR3 DNA reads as TGCAGCGACAGGGTTGGGCAGTTCTTC. Translated, it gives CSDRVGQFF.

This chain links TRBV20-1 with TRBJ1-2; possible D gene TRBD1, 5 bases. CDR1 and CDR2 (germline): DFQATT, SNEGSKA (reference sequence). V dropped 3 bases and J dropped 5 bases, with 16 bases sitting between them. This CDR3 spans 14 amino acids. CDR3 loop: CSASPAGHGYGYTF. Written as DNA, the CDR3 is TGCAGTGCTAGTCCGGCAGGGCATGGGTATGGCTACACCTTC.

The J gene is TRBJ2-7, the V gene TRBV10-3, with D tentatively TRBD2 (6 bases). In germline, CDR1 is ENHRY, CDR2 SYGVKD. V was cut by 6 bases and J by 5 bases, with 17 bases left in between. This CDR3 has 14 residues. The CDR3 bases are TGTGCCATCAGCAAAAGGGAGGATGGAGACGAGCAGTACTTC. Its protein is CAISKREDGDEQYF.

The J gene is TRBJ2-5, the V gene TRBV30, with 8 bases matching TRBD1. The germline V gene has CDR1 GTSNPN and CDR2 SVGIG (reference sequence). V shed 4 bases, J shed 5 bases, and the junction held 12 bases outside the gene matches. The CDR3 has 15 residues. CDR3 region: CAWTSGQATSETQYF. For the CDR3, the DNA is TGTGCCTGGACCTCGGGACAGGCGACGTCGGAGACCCAGTACTTC.

This chain links TRBV15 with TRBJ2-2; 8 positions agree with TRBD1. This CDR3 spans 15 amino acids. Trimming at V came to 3 bases and at J to 4 bases, leaving 4 bases not matched to a gene. Germline loops: CDR1 LNHNV, CDR2 YYDKDF (reference sequence). Written as DNA, the CDR3 is TGTGCCACCAGCAGGGGACAGGTGGGCACCGGGGAGCTGTTTTTT. Translation gives CATSRGQVGTGELFF.

The chain combines TRBV29-1 with TRBJ2-3, with TRBD2 matching over 8 bases. This CDR3 is built from 13 residues. With 6 bases clipped from V and 7 bases from J, the junction kept 9 bases outside the gene matches. Germline V gene lookup returns CDR1 SQVTM and CDR2 ANQGSEA. Written as DNA, the CDR3 is TGCAGCGTCTATAGCGGGGATACTTATACGCAGTATTTT. This codes for CSVYSGDTYTQYF.

This chain uses TRBV29-1 with TRBJ1-2; D remains ambiguous. This CDR3 has 12 amino acids. Germline V gene data show CDR1 as SQVTM and CDR2 as ANQGSEA. V was clipped by 6 bases and J by 3 bases, with 11 bases between them. The CDR3 bases are TGCAGCGTCTCGACCCCGGACTATGGCTACACCTTC. It is translated as CSVSTPDYGYTF.

J is TRBJ1-4 and V is TRBV5-6, with 7 positions matching TRBD1. J was trimmed by 8 bases and V by 0 bases; bases with no gene match: 7. Germline CDR1 reads SGHDT; CDR2 reads YYEEEE. This CDR3 has 15 amino acids. CDR3 DNA: TGTGCCAGCAGCTTGGTGCGGGACAGTCGGGAAAAACTGTTTTTT. Its translation is CASSLVRDSREKLFF.

The chain employs TRBV30 and TRBJ2-7; 7 bases are shared with TRBD2. The CDR3 extends over 13 amino acids. J gave up 0 bases and V 4 bases, and 3 bases lay outside the gene matches. Germline V gene sequence: CDR1 GTSNPN, CDR2 SVGIG (reference sequence). The CDR3 DNA is TGTGCCTGGAAGAGGACTAGCTCCTACGAGCAGTACTTC. Encoded protein: CAWKRTSSYEQYF.

The CDR3 DNA reads TGTGCCAGCAGTCTCTCGGGACTAGCGGGAGCTGATGAGCAGTTCTTC. Its protein is CASSLSGLAGADEQFF. The chain recombines TRBV6-6 with TRBJ2-1; TRBD2 aligns across 14 bases. Germline loops: CDR1 MNHNY, CDR2 SVGAGI (reference sequence). The CDR3 contains 16 residues. The V segment lost 5 bases and the J segment 8 bases; nucleotides outside the gene matches: 8.

The rearrangement uses TRBV27 and TRBJ2-1; D gene unclear. V was trimmed by 5 bases and J by 0 bases, leaving 14 bases between them. Germline CDR1 is MNHEY and CDR2 is SMNVEV (reference sequence). The CDR3 covers 16 residues. In DNA, the CDR3 is TGTGCCAGCAGTATTATCACCGACAACTCCTACAATGAGCAGTTCTTC. Amino acid sequence: CASSIITDNSYNEQFF.

The chain uses TRBV7-9 and TRBJ2-3; 8 bases are shared with TRBD2. V trimming: 6 bases; J trimming: 5 bases; junction bases outside the gene matches: 10. In germline, CDR1 is SEHNR, CDR2 FQNEAQ (reference sequence). This CDR3 contains 15 residues. The CDR3 region is CASSQPGLVGDTQYF. The CDR3 DNA sequence: TGTGCCAGCAGTCAGCCGGGACTAGTCGGAGATACGCAGTATTTT.

V gene TRBV7-3 combines with J gene TRBJ2-2, with a possible D match to TRBD1 (6 bases). The V gene lost 5 bases and the J gene lost 4 bases, with 17 bases spanning the gap. Germline CDR1 is SGHTA and CDR2 is FQGTGA. This CDR3 has 16 residues. The chain's CDR3 is CASSPPVGAATGELFF. As DNA, the CDR3 is TGTGCCAGCAGCCCCCCCGTGGGGGCTGCCACCGGGGAGCTGTTTTTT.

The gene calls are TRBV7-6 and TRBJ2-5; no definite D call. CDR1 and CDR2 from the germline V gene are SGHVS and FNYEAQ. The CDR3 is 16 amino acids. V lost 0 bases, J lost 5 bases, and 16 bases lay in between. CDR3: CASSLAPRHGSETQYF. CDR3 DNA sequence: TGTGCCAGCAGCTTAGCACCTCGCCATGGTTCGGAGACCCAGTACTTC.

The rearrangement links TRBV5-1 to TRBJ1-4; no clear D gene. CDR3 length: 14 amino acids. Germline V gives CDR1 SGHRS, CDR2 YFSETQ. The V gene lost 4 bases and the J gene lost 6 bases, with 13 bases spanning the gap. CDR3: CASSPEREYEKLFF. The CDR3 bases are TGCGCCAGCAGCCCAGAGAGGGAGTATGAAAAACTGTTTTTT.

The chain carries TRBV6-1 and TRBJ2-7; TRBD1 is a possible D gene (6 bases). Trimming pared 3 bases from V and 3 bases from J, leaving 15 bases between. Germline V gene lookup returns CDR1 MNHNS and CDR2 SASEGT. The CDR3 totals 15 residues. In DNA, the CDR3 is TGTGCCAGCAGTGAGGTCCGACAGGTCCGCTACGAGCAGTACTTC. This gives the protein CASSEVRQVRYEQYF.

The rearrangement uses TRBV9 and TRBJ2-1, with 8 bases aligning to TRBD2. CDR3 length equals 13 residues. Germline V gene lookup returns CDR1 SGDLS and CDR2 YYNGEE. With V trimmed by 9 bases and J by 7 bases, 9 bases remained unmatched. The CDR3 here is CATGTGGLNEQFF. CDR3 DNA: TGTGCCACCGGAACGGGAGGGCTAAATGAGCAGTTCTTC.

The chain employs TRBV5-5 and TRBJ1-1; 10 positions match TRBD1. From germline, CDR1 is SGHKS and CDR2 YYEKEE (reference sequence). Germline trimming cut 0 bases from V and 5 bases from J; bases unmatched to any gene: 7. The CDR3 is 16 residues long. CDR3 protein: CASSLARGDRGTEAFF. The CDR3 DNA reads TGTGCCAGCAGCTTGGCCCGGGGGGACAGGGGTACTGAAGCTTTCTTT.

This clone was counted once. The chain couples TRBV19 to TRBJ1-6, with 8 positions matching TRBD1. This CDR3 region has 16 residues. V lost 5 bases to trimming and J lost 10 bases; unmatched junction nucleotides: 13. Germline CDR1 and CDR2: LNHDA and SQIVND (reference sequence). CDR3 amino acids: CASSRDLDRVKSPLHF. Here the CDR3 DNA reads TGTGCCAGTAGTCGGGACCTGGACAGGGTGAAGTCACCCCTCCACTTT.

The rearrangement links TRBV29-1 to TRBJ2-3; 7 bases align to TRBD2. The germline V gene encodes CDR1 SQVTM and CDR2 ANQGSEA. V lost 5 bases and J lost 1; bases outside the gene matches: 6. The CDR3 consists of 14 residues. CDR3 in amino acids: CSVLAGAGTDTQYF. DNA of the CDR3: TGCAGCGTTCTGGCGGGAGCAGGCACAGATACGCAGTATTTT.